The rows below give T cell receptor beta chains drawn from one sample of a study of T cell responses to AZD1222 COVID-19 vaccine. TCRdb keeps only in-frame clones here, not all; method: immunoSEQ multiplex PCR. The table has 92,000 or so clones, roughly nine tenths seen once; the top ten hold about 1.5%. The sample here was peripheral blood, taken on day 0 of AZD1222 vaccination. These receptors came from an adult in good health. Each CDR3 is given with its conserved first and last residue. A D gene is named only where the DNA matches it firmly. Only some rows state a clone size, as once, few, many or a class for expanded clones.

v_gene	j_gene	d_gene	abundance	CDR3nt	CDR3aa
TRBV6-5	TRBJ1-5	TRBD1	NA	TGTGCCAGCAGGAAACAGGGGGAAAGCAATCAGCCCCAGCATTTT	CASRKQGESNQPQHF
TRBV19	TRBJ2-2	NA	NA	TGTGCCAGTTCCCGGGACACCGACACCGGGGAGCTGTTTTTT	CASSRDTDTGELFF
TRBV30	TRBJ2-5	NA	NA	TGTGCCTGGAGCCCCACTAGCATAGAGACCCAGTACTTC	CAWSPTSIETQYF
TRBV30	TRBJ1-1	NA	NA	TGTGCCTCCTCAATGACAGCGAACACTGAAGCTTTCTTT	CASSMTANTEAFF
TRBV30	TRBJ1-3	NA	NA	TGTGCCTGGAGTTTTAGACGGCTTGGAAACACCATATATTTT	CAWSFRRLGNTIYF
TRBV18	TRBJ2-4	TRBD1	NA	TGTGCCAGCTCACCATATGGGACAGGGGGAGACATTCAGTACTTC	CASSPYGTGGDIQYF
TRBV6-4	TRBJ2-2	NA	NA	TGTGCCAGCAGTGCCGATTCCTGGGGTAACACCGGGGAGCTGTTTTTT	CASSADSWGNTGELFF
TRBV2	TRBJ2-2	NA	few	TGTGCCAGCGGAGGTAGCGCCGGCACCGGGGAGCTGTTTTTT	CASGGSAGTGELFF
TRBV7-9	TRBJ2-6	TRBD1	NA	TGTGCCAGCAGCTACCCACCCGGGACAGCCACTTCTGGGGCCAACGTCCTGACTTTC	CASSYPPGTATSGANVLTF
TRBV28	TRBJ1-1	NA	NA	TGTGCCAGCAGAAAAAGGGAGCCCCGGGACACTGAAGCTTTCTTT	CASRKREPRDTEAFF
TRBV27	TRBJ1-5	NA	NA	TGTGCCAGCAGTTTAAAAGGACAGACCAATCAGCCCCAGCATTTT	CASSLKGQTNQPQHF
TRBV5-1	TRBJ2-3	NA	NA	TGCGCCAGCAGCTTCGGGGCAGAGACAGATACGCAGTATTTT	CASSFGAETDTQYF
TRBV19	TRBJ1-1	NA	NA	TGTGCCAGTAGTGCGAACACTGAAGCTTTCTTT	CASSANTEAFF
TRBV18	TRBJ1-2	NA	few	TGTGCCAGCTCACCCGCCGTCGCCTCGAACTATGGCTACACCTTC	CASSPAVASNYGYTF
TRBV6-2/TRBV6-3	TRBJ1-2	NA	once	TGTGCCAGCAGTGCACGGTCCGGGGAGGTGGCTGGCTACACCTTC	CASSARSGEVAGYTF
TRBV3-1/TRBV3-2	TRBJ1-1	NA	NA	TGTGCCAGCAGCCCTAGCTGGGGCGTGAACACTGAAGCTTTCTTT	CASSPSWGVNTEAFF
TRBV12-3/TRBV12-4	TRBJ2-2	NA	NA	TGTGCCAGCAGTTTACAGAACACCGGGGAGCTGTTTTTT	CASSLQNTGELFF
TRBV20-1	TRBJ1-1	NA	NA	TGCAGTGCTAGAGGGGACTCGCTCCCCACCTTT	CSARGDSLPTF
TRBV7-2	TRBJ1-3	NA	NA	TGTGCCAGCAGTACGGGGCCCCCGGGCGGAAACACCATATATTTT	CASSTGPPGGNTIYF
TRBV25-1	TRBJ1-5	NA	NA	TGTGCCAGCAGTGAATTCGCCGGGCAGCCCCAGCATTTT	CASSEFAGQPQHF
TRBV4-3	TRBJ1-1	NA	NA	TGCGCCAGCAGCCAAGAGGACAGATGGAACACTGAAGCTTTCTTT	CASSQEDRWNTEAFF
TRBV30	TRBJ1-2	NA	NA	TGTGCCTGGAGTGTAGGCGGAGGCTACACCTTC	CAWSVGGGYTF
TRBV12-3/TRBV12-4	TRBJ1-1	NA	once	TGTGCCAGCAGTTTAAGGCAGTCGACTGAAGCTTTCTTT	CASSLRQSTEAFF
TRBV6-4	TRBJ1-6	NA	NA	TGTGCCAGCAGAGGGGAAGGAGGGTCACCCCTCCACTTT	CASRGEGGSPLHF
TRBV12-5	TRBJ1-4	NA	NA	TGTGCTAGTGGTTTGGTTGAAATCAGGGTGTGGACTAATGAAAAACTGTTTTTT	CASGLVEIRVWTNEKLFF
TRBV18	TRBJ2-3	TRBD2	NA	TGTGCCAGCTCACTTTCGACTAGCTCCGTGCGCACAGATACGCAGTATTTT	CASSLSTSSVRTDTQYF
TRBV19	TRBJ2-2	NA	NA	TGTGCCAGTAGTATAGGGTACCCCGGGGAGCTGTTTTTT	CASSIGYPGELFF
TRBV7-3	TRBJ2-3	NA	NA	TGTGCCAGCAGCTTAATAGGAGACAAGAGCACAGATACGCAGTATTTT	CASSLIGDKSTDTQYF
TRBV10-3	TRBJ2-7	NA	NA	TGTGCCATCAGTGGGCTCAATAGTTCCTACGAGCAGTACTTC	CAISGLNSSYEQYF
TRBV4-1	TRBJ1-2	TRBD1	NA	TGCGCCAGCAGCCAGGACAGGGTGTTCGGCTACACCTTC	CASSQDRVFGYTF
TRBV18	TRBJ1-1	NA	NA	TGTGCCAGCTCACCACCGGTCAGTAACACTGAAGCTTTCTTT	CASSPPVSNTEAFF
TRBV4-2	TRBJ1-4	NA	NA	TGTGCCAGCAGCCAAGAAAGCCAGTTAAATGAAAAACTGTTTTTT	CASSQESQLNEKLFF
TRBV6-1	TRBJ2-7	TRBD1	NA	TGTGCCAGCAGTGAAAAACGGACAGGGCAATACGAGCAGTACTTC	CASSEKRTGQYEQYF
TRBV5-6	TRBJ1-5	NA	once	TGTGCCAGCCCGGAGGGCCAGCCCCAGCATTTT	CASPEGQPQHF
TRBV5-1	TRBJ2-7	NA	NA	TGCGCCAGCAGCTTGTCCCACGAGCAGTACTTC	CASSLSHEQYF
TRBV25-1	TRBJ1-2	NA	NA	TGTGCCAGCAGTACCGGGCCAGAGCCTAACTATGGCTACACCTTC	CASSTGPEPNYGYTF
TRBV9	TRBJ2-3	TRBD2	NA	TGTGCCAGCAGCGGGACTAGGAGCACAGATACGCAGTATTTT	CASSGTRSTDTQYF
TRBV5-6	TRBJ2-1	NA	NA	TGTGCCAGCAGCTTGATGGTAAGGCAGGGCTCCTACAATGAGCAGTTCTTC	CASSLMVRQGSYNEQFF
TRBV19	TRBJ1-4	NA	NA	TGTGCCAGTAGCCCTGACCAAGGGGACGGTGAAAAACTGTTTTTT	CASSPDQGDGEKLFF
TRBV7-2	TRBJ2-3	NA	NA	TGTGCCAGCAGCTCGGGGTGGGATACGCAGTATTTT	CASSSGWDTQYF
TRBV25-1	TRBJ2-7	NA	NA	TGTGCCAGCAGTGAGGGGGGTTTAAACTTATACGAGCAGTACTTC	CASSEGGLNLYEQYF
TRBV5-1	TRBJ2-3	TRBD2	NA	TGCGCCAGCAGCTTGGGAGCGGGGGGCCAGTCAGATACGCAGTATTTT	CASSLGAGGQSDTQYF
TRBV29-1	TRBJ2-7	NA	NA	TGCAGCGTAAGCACGTCCTACGAGCAGTACTTC	CSVSTSYEQYF
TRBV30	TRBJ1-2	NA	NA	TGTGCCTGGAGTCGACAGAGCTATGGCTACACCTTC	CAWSRQSYGYTF
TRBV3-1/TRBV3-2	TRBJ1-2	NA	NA	TGTGCCAGCAGCCCCCAGGGCTATGGCTACACCTTC	CASSPQGYGYTF
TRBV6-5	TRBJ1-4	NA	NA	TGTGCCAGCAGTTACTCGTGGGTCGGGGTCGAAAAACTGTTTTTT	CASSYSWVGVEKLFF
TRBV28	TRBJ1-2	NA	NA	TGTGCCAGCAGGAACTATGGCTACACCTTC	CASRNYGYTF
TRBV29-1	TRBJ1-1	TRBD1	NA	TGCAGCGTTGAATCTCCCCCGTGGGCAGGGGGTAACACTGAAGCTTTCTTT	CSVESPPWAGGNTEAFF
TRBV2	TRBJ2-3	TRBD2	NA	TGTGCCAGCAGGGGACTACCATCCAGCACAGATACGCAGTATTTT	CASRGLPSSTDTQYF
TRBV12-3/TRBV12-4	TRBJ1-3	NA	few	TGTGCCAACCTACGGAGTGGAAACACCATATATTTT	CANLRSGNTIYF
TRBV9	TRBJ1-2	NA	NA	TGTGCCAGCAGCGTAGATGGCAGCAACTATGGCTACACCTTC	CASSVDGSNYGYTF
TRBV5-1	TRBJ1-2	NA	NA	TGCGCCAGCAGCCTGGGACAAGACTTCTATGGCTACACCTTC	CASSLGQDFYGYTF
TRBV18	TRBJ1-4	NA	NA	TGTGCCAGCTCACTGGATTTGGGTGAAAAACTGTTTTTT	CASSLDLGEKLFF
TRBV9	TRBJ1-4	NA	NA	TGTGCCAGCAGCTACAGGGATAATAATGAAAAACTGTTTTTT	CASSYRDNNEKLFF
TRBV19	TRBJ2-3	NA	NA	TGTGCCAGTAGCCCCGGGTTGCGGGCCATCACAGATACGCAGTATTTT	CASSPGLRAITDTQYF